This T cell receptor beta chain was identified in a study of T cells in Graves' hyperthyroidism and ophthalmopathy. This clonotype came up many times. Exclusion criteria comprised uncontrolled infection, other autoimmune disease, pregnancy or lactation. Germline assignment: CDR1 SEHNR and CDR2 FQNEAQ (reference sequence). This CDR3 contains 14 residues. Trimming took 1 base from V and 7 from J, leaving 11 bases between them. Researchers amplified the TCR beta CDR3 regions from RNA transcripts. A first-round RT-PCR of the TCR CDR3 used the HTBI primer set. TCRdb analysed the multiplex PCR reads with MiXCR anew, one entry per CDR3 protein. The data contain 450,000 to 600,000 distinct CDR3 sequences, just under 20% of them singletons.

This TCR was recovered from a man in his forties with Graves' ophthalmopathy. The specimen sequenced was blood. The chain employs TRBV7-9 and TRBJ2-1; weak D call: TRBD2 (5 bases). Written as DNA, the CDR3 is TGTGCCAGCAGCTTAGTGTCTAGCAGGAATGAGCAGTTCTTC. Residues: CASSLVSSRNEQFF.